The 16 T cell receptor beta chains in this list originate from one sample, sequenced in a study of T cell responses to AZD1222 COVID-19 vaccine. The assay was immunoSEQ multiplex PCR, and TCRdb's table has in-frame clones only and misses some. Here the sample spans roughly 92,000 clones, less than 90% being singletons. The specimen was peripheral blood, collected 28 days after the second AZD1222 dose. These TCRs come from an adult who received the AZD1222 COVID-19 vaccine.

The chain carries TRBV6-5 and TRBJ2-2; D gene uncertain. CDR1 MNHEY and CDR2 SVGAGI come from the germline V gene. V shed 5 bases and J shed 6 bases, with 13 bases lying between them. This CDR3 has 14 residues. The CDR3: CASSPRYGAGELFF. CDR3 nucleotides: TGTGCCAGCAGTCCTAGGTATGGCGCCGGGGAGCTGTTTTTT.

The V call is TRBV5-1, the J call TRBJ1-1, with 7 bases fitting TRBD1. Germline-derived CDR1 and CDR2 are SGHRS and YFSETQ. The ends lost 0 bases at V and 9 bases at J; junction bases unmatched: 5. This CDR3 region has 13 residues. Here the CDR3 reads CASSLAGTAKAFF. CDR3 nucleotides: TGCGCCAGCAGCTTGGCCGGGACAGCGAAAGCTTTCTTT.

The chain joins TRBV6-5 to TRBJ1-6, with unresolved D. CDR1 is MNHEY, CDR2 SVGAGI, per germline. V lost 5 bases and J 5 bases, leaving 10 bases between the germline ends. CDR3 length: 14 amino acids. CDR3 loop: CASSRTGNNSPLHF. CDR3 sequence (DNA): TGTGCCAGCAGTCGGACCGGTAATAATTCACCCCTCCACTTT.

V usage is TRBV15 and J usage is TRBJ2-3; TRBD2 aligns across 7 bases. With 0 bases clipped from V and 5 bases from J, the junction kept 14 bases outside the gene matches. In germline, CDR1 is LNHNV, CDR2 YYDKDF (reference sequence). This CDR3 comprises 18 residues. This CDR3 reads CATSRDQPLPGRVDTQYF. The DNA of the CDR3 is TGTGCCACCAGCAGAGATCAGCCCCTCCCGGGGAGGGTAGATACGCAGTATTTT.

CDR3 coding DNA: TGTGCCAGCAGCCTTCGTTCGGGCTCTGGGGCCAACGTCCTGACTTTC. Translation: CASSLRSGSGANVLTF. V gene TRBV9 combines with J gene TRBJ2-6; D gene uncertain. The CDR3 runs to 16 residues. V gave up 4 bases and J gave up 0 bases, with 11 bases separating them. Germline V gene lookup returns CDR1 SGDLS and CDR2 YYNGEE.

This chain joins TRBV7-2 and TRBJ1-4; a weak D match, TRBD1 (5 bases). The V end lost 3 bases, the J end lost 4 bases, and 9 bases lay between the germline ends. The CDR3 length is 14 residues. Germline CDR1 and CDR2: SGHTA and FQGNSA. CDR3 coding DNA: TGTGCCAGCAGCTTTGGGGGTAGTAATGAAAAACTGTTTTTT. Its translation: CASSFGGSNEKLFF. The full variable domain, with the rest looked up from reference TRBV7-2 and TRBJ1-4, is GAGVSQSPSNKVTEKGKDVELRCDPISGHTALYWYRQSLGQGLEFLIYFQGNSAPDKSGLPSDRFSAERTGGSVSTLTIQRTQQEDSAVYLCASSFGGSNEKLFFGSGTQLSVL.

The rearrangement links TRBV30 to TRBJ2-2; 11 nucleotides match TRBD2. The V segment lost 4 bases and the J segment 4 bases; nucleotides outside the gene matches: 5. Looked up from germline, CDR1 is GTSNPN and CDR2 is SVGIG (reference sequence). The CDR3 is made up of 15 amino acids. The CDR3: CAWTSGGTATGELFF. Here the CDR3 DNA reads TGTGCCTGGACTAGCGGGGGGACCGCCACCGGGGAGCTGTTTTTT.

CDR3 amino acids: CASSESPSSYNSPLHF. The CDR3 region has the DNA TGTGCCAGCAGTGAATCGCCGAGCTCCTATAATTCACCCCTCCACTTT. V usage is TRBV6-1 and J usage is TRBJ1-6; D is ambiguous. Deletions cut 2 bases from V and 0 bases from J, with 8 bases between. The CDR3 contains 16 residues. Germline CDR1 and CDR2: MNHNS and SASEGT.

This sequence joins TRBV5-1 and TRBJ2-3; D might be TRBD1 (8 bases). The CDR3 is 16 residues long. Deletions cut 6 bases from V and 6 bases from J, with 23 bases between. CDR1 is SGHRS, CDR2 YFSETQ, per germline. The CDR3 loop is CASTLQDRVGGDTQYF. The CDR3 DNA is TGCGCCAGCACCCTCCAGGACAGGGTCGGGGGGGATACGCAGTATTTT.

The V call is TRBV19, the J call TRBJ2-1; D possibly corresponds to TRBD1 (6 bases). Deletions cut 3 bases from V and 2 bases from J, with 11 bases between. CDR1 and CDR2 (germline): LNHDA, SQIVND (reference sequence). The CDR3 sequence is 15 residues long. The CDR3 here is CASSIGQGPYNEQFF. The CDR3 DNA reads as TGTGCCAGTAGTATTGGTCAGGGGCCCTACAATGAGCAGTTCTTC. Using reference TRBV19 and TRBJ2-1 for the parts outside the CDR3, the full variable domain is DGGITQSPKYLFRKEGQNVTLSCEQNLNHDAMYWYRQDPGQGLRLIYYSQIVNDFQKGDIAEGYSVSREKKESFPLTVTSAQKNPTAFYLCASSIGQGPYNEQFFGPGTRLTVL.

V is TRBV15 and J is TRBJ2-1, with 12 positions matching TRBD2. The CDR3 has 17 residues. CDR1 and CDR2 (germline): LNHNV, YYDKDF (reference sequence). V trimming: 0 bases; J trimming: 4 bases; junction bases outside the gene matches: 4. The CDR3 sequence: CATSRDLTSGGYNEQFF. CDR3 in DNA: TGTGCCACCAGCAGAGATTTAACTAGCGGGGGGTACAATGAGCAGTTCTTC.

This chain joins TRBV5-6 and TRBJ1-3; D gene uncertain. V was clipped by 0 bases and J by 0 bases, with 10 bases between them. The CDR3 has 16 residues. Per germline, CDR1 SGHDT and CDR2 YYEEEE. Here the CDR3 DNA reads TGTGCCAGCAGCTTGGATCGCTCCCGCTCTGGAAACACCATATATTTT. This encodes CASSLDRSRSGNTIYF.

The chain has TRBV5-1 and TRBJ1-3, with D tentatively TRBD1 (5 bases). The germline V gene encodes CDR1 SGHRS and CDR2 YFSETQ. Trimming shortened V by 6 bases and J by 9 bases, and 22 bases separated the two germline ends. CDR3 length: 15 amino acids. This CDR3 reads CASTSGGGRGSTIYF. DNA of the CDR3: TGCGCCAGCACCTCCGGAGGAGGGCGGGGGTCCACCATATATTTT.

The chain combines TRBV7-2 with TRBJ2-1, with D perhaps TRBD2 (6 bases). In germline, CDR1 is SGHTA, CDR2 FQGNSA. This CDR3 has 14 residues. The V end was cut by 3 bases, the J end by 0 bases, with 6 bases between. The CDR3 bases are TGTGCCAGCAGCTTGGACTACTCCTACAATGAGCAGTTCTTC. This codes for CASSLDYSYNEQFF. The full variable domain, completed using reference TRBV7-2 and TRBJ2-1, is GAGVSQSPSNKVTEKGKDVELRCDPISGHTALYWYRQSLGQGLEFLIYFQGNSAPDKSGLPSDRFSAERTGGSVSTLTIQRTQQEDSAVYLCASSLDYSYNEQFFGPGTRLTVL.

The CDR3 region is CASSKGPEETQYF. CDR3 coding DNA: TGTGCCAGCAGCAAGGGACCTGAGGAGACCCAGTACTTC. The rearrangement uses TRBV11-1 and TRBJ2-5, with D perhaps being TRBD1 or TRBD2 (5 bases each). V was shortened by 5 bases and J by 5 bases, with 12 bases between the two germline ends. This CDR3 is built from 13 residues. Germline V gene data show CDR1 as SGHAT and CDR2 as FQDESV (reference sequence).

The rearrangement joins TRBV18 to TRBJ2-5; D is unclear. The CDR3 contains 15 residues. V lost 1 base to trimming and J lost 2 bases, with 11 bases between them. Per germline, CDR1 KGHSH and CDR2 LQKENI. For the CDR3, the DNA is TGTGCCAGCTCACCACGCTCCACTGCTCAAGAGACCCAGTACTTC. Translating gives CASSPRSTAQETQYF.